The clone carrying this TCR beta chain was recorded at least ten times. Its antigen is unidentified. CDR3 length: 17 amino acids. Germline lookup yields CDR1 KGHDR and CDR2 SFDVKD. With V trimmed by 3 bases and J by 0 bases, 5 bases remained unmatched. TCRbeta library construction was performed incorporating unique molecular identifiers. TCRdb re-analysed the PCR reads in MiXCR, keeping a single row per CDR3 protein. The table lists approximately 490,000 distinct CDR3 sequences, about 10% of them singletons. The source of the sample is a study of T-cell reconstitution after alpha-beta-depleted transplantation in children. General study findings and limits: Several hundred graft clones that had expanded were reportedly the source of alpha-beta T cells about two months after transplant. The origin of high day-60 TCRbeta diversity in some patients lay in surviving recipient T cells and thymic progenitors. A year post-transplant, T-cell counts and diversity derived mostly from newly produced T cells.

The specimen comprised PBMCs, sampled before TCRalphabeta/CD19-depleted stem cell transplant. The clonotype comes from a child aged 2 to 9 with inherited bone marrow failure, due to receive a stem cell transplant. This sequence joins TRBV24-1 and TRBJ2-2; 8 positions agree with TRBD1. The CDR3 nucleotides read TGTGCCACCAGTGATCCAAGGGGACAGGCGAACACCGGGGAGCTGTTTTTT. Encoded protein: CATSDPRGQANTGELFF.